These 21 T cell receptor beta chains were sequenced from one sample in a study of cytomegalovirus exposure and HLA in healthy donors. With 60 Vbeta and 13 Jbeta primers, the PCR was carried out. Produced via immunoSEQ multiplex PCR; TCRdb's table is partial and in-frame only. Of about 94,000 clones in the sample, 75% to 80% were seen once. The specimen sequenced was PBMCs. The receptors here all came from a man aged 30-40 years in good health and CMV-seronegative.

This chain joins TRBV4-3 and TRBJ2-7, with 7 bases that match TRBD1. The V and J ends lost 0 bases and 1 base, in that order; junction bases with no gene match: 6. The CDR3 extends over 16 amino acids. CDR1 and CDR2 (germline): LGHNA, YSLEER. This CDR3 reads CASSQDRTGESYEQYF. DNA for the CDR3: TGCGCCAGCAGCCAAGATAGGACAGGAGAATCCTACGAGCAGTACTTC.

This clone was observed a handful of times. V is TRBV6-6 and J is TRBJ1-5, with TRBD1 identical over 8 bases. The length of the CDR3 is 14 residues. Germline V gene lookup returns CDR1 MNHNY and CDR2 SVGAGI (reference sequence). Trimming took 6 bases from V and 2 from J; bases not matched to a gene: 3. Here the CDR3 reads CASSKTGGNQPQHF. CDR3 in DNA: TGTGCCAGCAGCAAGACAGGGGGCAATCAGCCCCAGCATTTT.

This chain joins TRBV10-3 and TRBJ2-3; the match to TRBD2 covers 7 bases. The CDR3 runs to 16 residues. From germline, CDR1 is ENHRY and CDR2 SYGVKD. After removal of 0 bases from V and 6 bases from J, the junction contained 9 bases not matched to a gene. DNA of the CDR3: TGTGCCATCAGTGAGTCAGTGGGAGGGACCGGGGATACGCAGTATTTT. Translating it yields CAISESVGGTGDTQYF.

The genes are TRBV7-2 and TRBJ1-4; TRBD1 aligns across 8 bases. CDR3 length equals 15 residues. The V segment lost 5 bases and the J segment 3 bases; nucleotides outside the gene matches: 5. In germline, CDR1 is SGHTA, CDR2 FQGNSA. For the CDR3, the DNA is TGTGCCAGCAGCCAGAGACAGGGGTCTAATGAAAAACTGTTTTTT. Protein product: CASSQRQGSNEKLFF.

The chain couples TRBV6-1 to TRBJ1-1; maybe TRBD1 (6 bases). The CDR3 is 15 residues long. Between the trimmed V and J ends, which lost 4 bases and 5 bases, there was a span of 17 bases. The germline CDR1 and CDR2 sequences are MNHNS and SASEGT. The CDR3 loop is CASSGERGARTEAFF. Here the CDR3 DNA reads TGTGCCAGCAGTGGTGAACGGGGGGCGCGAACTGAAGCTTTCTTT.

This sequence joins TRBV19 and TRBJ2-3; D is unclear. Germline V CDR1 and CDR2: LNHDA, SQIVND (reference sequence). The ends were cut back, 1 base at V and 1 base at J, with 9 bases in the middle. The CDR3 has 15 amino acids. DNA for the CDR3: TGTGCCAGTAGTATAGCTGGGCCCCGCACAGATACGCAGTATTTT. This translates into CASSIAGPRTDTQYF. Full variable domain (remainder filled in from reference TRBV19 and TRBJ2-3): DGGITQSPKYLFRKEGQNVTLSCEQNLNHDAMYWYRQDPGQGLRLIYYSQIVNDFQKGDIAEGYSVSREKKESFPLTVTSAQKNPTAFYLCASSIAGPRTDTQYFGPGTRLTVL.

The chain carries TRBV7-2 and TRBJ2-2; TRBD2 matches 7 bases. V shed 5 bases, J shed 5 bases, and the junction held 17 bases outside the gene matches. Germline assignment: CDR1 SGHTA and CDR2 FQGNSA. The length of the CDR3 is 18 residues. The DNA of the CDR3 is TGTGCCAGCAGCCCCCTACGGCGCGGGAGCCAAGAGACCGGGGAGCTGTTTTTT. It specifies CASSPLRRGSQETGELFF.

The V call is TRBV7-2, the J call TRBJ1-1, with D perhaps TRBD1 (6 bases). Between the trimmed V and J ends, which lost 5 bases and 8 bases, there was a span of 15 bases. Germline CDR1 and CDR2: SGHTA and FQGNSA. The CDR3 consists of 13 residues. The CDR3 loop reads CASSQPTGKEAFF. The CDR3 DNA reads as TGTGCCAGCAGCCAACCGACAGGTAAAGAAGCTTTCTTT.

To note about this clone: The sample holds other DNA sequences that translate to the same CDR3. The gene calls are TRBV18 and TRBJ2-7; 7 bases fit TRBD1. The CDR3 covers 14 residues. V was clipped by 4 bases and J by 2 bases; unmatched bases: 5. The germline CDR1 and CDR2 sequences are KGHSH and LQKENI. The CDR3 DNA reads TGTGCCAGCTCACTTGCGACAGGGCCCTACGAGCAGTACTTC. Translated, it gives CASSLATGPYEQYF.

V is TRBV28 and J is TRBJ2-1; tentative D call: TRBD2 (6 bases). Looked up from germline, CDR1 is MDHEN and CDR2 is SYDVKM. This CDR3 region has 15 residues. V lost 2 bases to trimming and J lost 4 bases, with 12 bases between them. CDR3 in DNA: TGTGCCAGCAGTTTAAGCACTAGCAGATACAATGAGCAGTTCTTC. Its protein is CASSLSTSRYNEQFF.

The CDR3 region has the DNA TGTGCCAGCTCACCCCTGGGGACAGGTGGGGAGAATTCACCCCTCCACTTT. The encoded protein is CASSPLGTGGENSPLHF. The chain combines TRBV18 with TRBJ1-6; 8 positions match TRBD1. The CDR3 consists of 17 residues. CDR1 is KGHSH, CDR2 LQKENI, per germline. J lost 7 bases, V lost 3 bases, and 11 bases had no gene match. Full variable domain (rest looked up from reference TRBV18 and TRBJ1-6): NAGVMQNPRHLVRRRGQEARLRCSPMKGHSHVYWYRQLPEEGLKFMVYLQKENIIDESGMPKERFSAEFPKEGPSILRIQQVVRGDSAAYFCASSPLGTGGENSPLHFGNGTRLTVT.

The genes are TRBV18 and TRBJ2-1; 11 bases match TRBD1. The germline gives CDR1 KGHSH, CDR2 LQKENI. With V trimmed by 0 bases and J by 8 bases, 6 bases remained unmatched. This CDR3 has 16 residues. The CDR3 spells CASSPPSGQGAYEQFF. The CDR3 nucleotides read TGTGCCAGCTCACCACCGTCTGGACAGGGGGCATATGAGCAGTTCTTC.

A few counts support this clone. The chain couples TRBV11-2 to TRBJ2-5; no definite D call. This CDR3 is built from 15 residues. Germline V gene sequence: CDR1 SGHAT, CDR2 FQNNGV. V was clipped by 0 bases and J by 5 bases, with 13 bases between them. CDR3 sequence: CASSLERSPWETQYF. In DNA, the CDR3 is TGTGCCAGCAGCTTAGAAAGAAGCCCGTGGGAGACCCAGTACTTC.

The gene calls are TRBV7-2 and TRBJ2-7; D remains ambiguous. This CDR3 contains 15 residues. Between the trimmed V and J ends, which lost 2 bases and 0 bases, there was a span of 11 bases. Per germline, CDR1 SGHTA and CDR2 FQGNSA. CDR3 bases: TGTGCCAGCAGCTTATTCCCTAGGAACTCCTACGAGCAGTACTTC. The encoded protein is CASSLFPRNSYEQYF.

Here the CDR3 DNA reads TGTGCCAGCAGGAAAGCAGGGGCAGTAGGCTACACCTTC. It encodes CASRKAGAVGYTF. The rearrangement joins TRBV28 to TRBJ1-2, with D tentatively TRBD1 (6 bases). V lost 6 bases to trimming and J lost 8 bases, with 16 bases between them. Per the germline V gene, CDR1 is MDHEN and CDR2 is SYDVKM. The CDR3 loop spans 13 amino acids.

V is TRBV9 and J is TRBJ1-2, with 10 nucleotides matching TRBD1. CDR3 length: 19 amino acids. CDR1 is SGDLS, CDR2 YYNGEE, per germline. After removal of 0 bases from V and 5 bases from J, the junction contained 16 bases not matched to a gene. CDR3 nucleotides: TGTGCCAGCAGCGTAGGCACCCGGGACAGGGGTACCAACTCTTATGGCTACACCTTC. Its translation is CASSVGTRDRGTNSYGYTF.

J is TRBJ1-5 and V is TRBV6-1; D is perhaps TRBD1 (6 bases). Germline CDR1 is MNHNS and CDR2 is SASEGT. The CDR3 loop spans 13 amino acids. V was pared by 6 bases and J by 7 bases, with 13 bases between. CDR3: CASSYGTNQPQHF. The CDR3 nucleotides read TGTGCCAGCAGCTACGGGACAAACCAGCCCCAGCATTTT.

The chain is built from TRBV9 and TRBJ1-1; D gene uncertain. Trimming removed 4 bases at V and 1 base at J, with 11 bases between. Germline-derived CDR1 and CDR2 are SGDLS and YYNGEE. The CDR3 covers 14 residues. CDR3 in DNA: TGTGCCAGCAGCAGCAGGTCTTGGAACACTGAAGCTTTCTTT. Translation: CASSSRSWNTEAFF. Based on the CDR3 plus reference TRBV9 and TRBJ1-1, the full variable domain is DSGVTQTPKHLITATGQRVTLRCSPRSGDLSVYWYQQSLDQGLQFLIQYYNGEERAKGNILERFSAQQFPDLHSELNLSSLELGDSALYFCASSSRSWNTEAFFGQGTRLTVV.

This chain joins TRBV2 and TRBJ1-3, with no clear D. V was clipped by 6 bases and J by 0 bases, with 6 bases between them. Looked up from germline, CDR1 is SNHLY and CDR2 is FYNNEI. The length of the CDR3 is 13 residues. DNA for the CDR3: TGTGCCAGCAGGGCGGTCTCTGGAAACACCATATATTTT. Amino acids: CASRAVSGNTIYF. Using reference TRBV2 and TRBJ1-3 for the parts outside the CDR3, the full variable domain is EPEVTQTPSHQVTQMGQEVILRCVPISNHLYFYWYRQILGQKVEFLVSFYNNEISEKSEIFDDQFSVERPDGSNFTLKIRSTKLEDSAMYFCASRAVSGNTIYFGEGSWLTVV.

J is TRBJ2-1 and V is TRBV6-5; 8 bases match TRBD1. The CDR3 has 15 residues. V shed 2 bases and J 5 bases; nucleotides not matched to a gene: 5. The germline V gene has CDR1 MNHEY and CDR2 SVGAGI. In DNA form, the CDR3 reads TGTGCCAGCAGTTACCCCAGGGGGCAGGACAATGAGCAGTTCTTC. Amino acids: CASSYPRGQDNEQFF.

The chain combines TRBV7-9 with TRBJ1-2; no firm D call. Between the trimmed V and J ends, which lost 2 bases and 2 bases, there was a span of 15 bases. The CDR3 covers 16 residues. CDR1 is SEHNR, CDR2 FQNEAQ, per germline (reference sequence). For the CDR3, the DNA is TGTGCCAGCAGCTTACCTGGCACAGCCGCCAACTATGGCTACACCTTC. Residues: CASSLPGTAANYGYTF.